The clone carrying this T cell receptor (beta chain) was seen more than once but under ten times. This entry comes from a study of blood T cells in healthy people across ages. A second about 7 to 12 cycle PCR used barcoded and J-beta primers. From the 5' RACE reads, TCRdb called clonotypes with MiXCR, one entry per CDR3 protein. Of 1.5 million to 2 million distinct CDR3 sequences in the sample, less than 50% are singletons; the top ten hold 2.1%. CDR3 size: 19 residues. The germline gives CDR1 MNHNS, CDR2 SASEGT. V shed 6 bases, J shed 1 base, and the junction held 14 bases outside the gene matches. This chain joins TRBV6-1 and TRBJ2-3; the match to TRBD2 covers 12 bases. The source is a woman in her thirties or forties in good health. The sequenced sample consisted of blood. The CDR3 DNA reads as TGTGCCAGCAGCTCACCGGGACTAGCGGGTGGTTTCGGCACAGATACGCAGTATTTT. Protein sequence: CASSSPGLAGGFGTDTQYF.